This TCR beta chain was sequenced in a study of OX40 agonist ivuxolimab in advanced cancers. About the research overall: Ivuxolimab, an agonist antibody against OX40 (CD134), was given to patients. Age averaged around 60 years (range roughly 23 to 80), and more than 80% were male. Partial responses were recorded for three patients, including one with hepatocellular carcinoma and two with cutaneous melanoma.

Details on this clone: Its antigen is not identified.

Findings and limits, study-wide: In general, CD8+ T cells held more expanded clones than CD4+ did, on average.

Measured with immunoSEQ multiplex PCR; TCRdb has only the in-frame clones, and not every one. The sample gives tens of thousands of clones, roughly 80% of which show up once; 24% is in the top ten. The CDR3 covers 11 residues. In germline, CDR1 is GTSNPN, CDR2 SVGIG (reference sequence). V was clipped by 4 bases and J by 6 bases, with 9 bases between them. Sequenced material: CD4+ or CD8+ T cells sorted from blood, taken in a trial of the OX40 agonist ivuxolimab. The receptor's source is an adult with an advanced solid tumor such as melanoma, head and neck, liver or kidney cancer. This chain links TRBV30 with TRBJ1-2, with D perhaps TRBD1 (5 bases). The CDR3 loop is CAWMAGNGYTF. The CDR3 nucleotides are TGTGCCTGGATGGCAGGGAATGGCTACACCTTC. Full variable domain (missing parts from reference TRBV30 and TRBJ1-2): SQTIHQWPATLVQPVGSPLSLECTVEGTSNPNLYWYRQAAGRGLQLLFYSVGIGQISSEVPQNLSASRPQDRQFILSSKKLLLSDSGFYLCAWMAGNGYTFGSGTRLTVV.